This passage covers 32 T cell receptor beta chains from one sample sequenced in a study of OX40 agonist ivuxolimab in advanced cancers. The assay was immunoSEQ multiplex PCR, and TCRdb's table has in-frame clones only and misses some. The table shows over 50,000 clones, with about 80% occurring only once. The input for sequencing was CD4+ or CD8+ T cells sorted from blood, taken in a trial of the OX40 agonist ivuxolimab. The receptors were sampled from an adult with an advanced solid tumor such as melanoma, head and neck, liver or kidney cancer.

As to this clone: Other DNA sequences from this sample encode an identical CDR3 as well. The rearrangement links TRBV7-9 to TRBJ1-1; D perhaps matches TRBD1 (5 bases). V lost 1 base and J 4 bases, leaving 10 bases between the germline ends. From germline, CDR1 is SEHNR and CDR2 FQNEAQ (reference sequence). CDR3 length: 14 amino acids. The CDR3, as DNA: TGTGCCAGCAGCTTAGTTGGGGGTGGCACTGAAGCTTTCTTT. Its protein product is CASSLVGGGTEAFF.

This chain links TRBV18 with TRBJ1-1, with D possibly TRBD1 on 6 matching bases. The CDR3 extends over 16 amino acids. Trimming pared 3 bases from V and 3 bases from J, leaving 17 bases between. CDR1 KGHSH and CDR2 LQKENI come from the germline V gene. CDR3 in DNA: TGTGCCAGCTCACCCACCCCCCGGGGGCGTCACACTGAAGCTTTCTTT. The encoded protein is CASSPTPRGRHTEAFF. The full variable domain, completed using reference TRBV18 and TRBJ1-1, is NAGVMQNPRHLVRRRGQEARLRCSPMKGHSHVYWYRQLPEEGLKFMVYLQKENIIDESGMPKERFSAEFPKEGPSILRIQQVVRGDSAAYFCASSPTPRGRHTEAFFGQGTRLTVV.

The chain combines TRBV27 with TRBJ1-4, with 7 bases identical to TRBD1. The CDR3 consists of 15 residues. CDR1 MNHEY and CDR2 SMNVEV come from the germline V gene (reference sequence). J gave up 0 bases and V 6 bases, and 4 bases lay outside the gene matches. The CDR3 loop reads CASRNRGTTNEKLFF. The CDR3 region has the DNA TGTGCCAGCAGGAACAGGGGTACAACTAATGAAAAACTGTTTTTT.

The CDR3 bases are TGTGCCAGTAGTATAAGGGAGACCCAGTACTTC. It encodes CASSIRETQYF. The V call is TRBV19, the J call TRBJ2-5; D ambiguous. This CDR3 has 11 residues. Deletions cut 2 bases from V and 5 bases from J, with 3 bases between. Germline CDR1 and CDR2: LNHDA and SQIVND (reference sequence).

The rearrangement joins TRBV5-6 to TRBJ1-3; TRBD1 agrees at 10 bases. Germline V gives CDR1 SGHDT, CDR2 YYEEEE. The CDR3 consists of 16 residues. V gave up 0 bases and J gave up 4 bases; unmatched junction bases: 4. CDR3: CASSLERTGGGNTIYF. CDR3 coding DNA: TGTGCCAGCAGCTTGGAGCGGACAGGGGGAGGAAACACCATATATTTT. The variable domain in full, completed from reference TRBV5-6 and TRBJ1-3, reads DAGVTQSPTHLIKTRGQQVTLRCSPKSGHDTVSWYQQALGQGPQFIFQYYEEEERQRGNFPDRFSGHQFPNYSSELNVNALLLGDSALYLCASSLERTGGGNTIYFGEGSWLTVV.

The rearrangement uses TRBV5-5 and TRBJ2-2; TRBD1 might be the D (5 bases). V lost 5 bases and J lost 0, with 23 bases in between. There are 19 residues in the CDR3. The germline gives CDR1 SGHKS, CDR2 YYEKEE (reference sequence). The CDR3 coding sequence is TGTGCCAGCAGGCATGGGGCACGGACGGTAAACTCGAACACCGGGGAGCTGTTTTTT. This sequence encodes CASRHGARTVNSNTGELFF.

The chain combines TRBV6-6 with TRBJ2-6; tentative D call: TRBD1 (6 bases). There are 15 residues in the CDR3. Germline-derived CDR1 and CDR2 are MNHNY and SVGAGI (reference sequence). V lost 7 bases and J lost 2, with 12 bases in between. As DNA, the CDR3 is TGTGCCAGCACCCCCCAGGGGCCTGGGGCCAACGTCCTGACTTTC. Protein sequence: CASTPQGPGANVLTF.

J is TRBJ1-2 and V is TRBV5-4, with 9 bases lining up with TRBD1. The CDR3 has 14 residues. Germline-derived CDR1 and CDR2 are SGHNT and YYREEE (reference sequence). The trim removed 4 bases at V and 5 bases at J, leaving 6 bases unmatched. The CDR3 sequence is CASSGPGQGYGYTF. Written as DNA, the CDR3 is TGTGCCAGCAGCGGACCGGGACAGGGATATGGCTACACCTTC.

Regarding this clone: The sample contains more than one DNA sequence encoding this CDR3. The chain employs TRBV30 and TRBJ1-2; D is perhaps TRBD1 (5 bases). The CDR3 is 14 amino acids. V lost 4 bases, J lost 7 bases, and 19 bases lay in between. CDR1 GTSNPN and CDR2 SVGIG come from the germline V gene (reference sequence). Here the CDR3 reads CAWTLPGVTIGYTF. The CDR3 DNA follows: TGTGCCTGGACACTCCCGGGGGTTACAATTGGCTACACCTTC.

The CDR3 spells CASSEGTSVGGELFF. The DNA for the CDR3 is TGTGCCAGCAGCGAAGGGACTAGCGTTGGCGGGGAGCTGTTTTTT. The genes are TRBV7-6 and TRBJ2-2; 10 bases are a match to TRBD2. Germline V gene sequence: CDR1 SGHVS, CDR2 FNYEAQ. This CDR3 comprises 15 residues. J lost 7 bases, V lost 5 bases, and 7 bases had no gene match.

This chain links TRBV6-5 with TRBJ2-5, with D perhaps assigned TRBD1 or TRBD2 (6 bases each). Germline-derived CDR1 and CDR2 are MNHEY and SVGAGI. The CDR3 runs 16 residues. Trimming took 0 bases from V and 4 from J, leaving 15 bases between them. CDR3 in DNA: TGTGCCAGCAGTTACTCCCCTCGGACAGCGGGAGAGACCCAGTACTTC. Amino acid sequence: CASSYSPRTAGETQYF.

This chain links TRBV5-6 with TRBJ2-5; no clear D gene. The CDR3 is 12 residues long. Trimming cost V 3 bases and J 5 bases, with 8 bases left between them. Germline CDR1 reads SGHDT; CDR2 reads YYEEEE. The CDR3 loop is CASSWDRETQYF. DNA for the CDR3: TGTGCCAGCAGCTGGGATCGGGAGACCCAGTACTTC.

The CDR3 coding sequence is TGCGCCAGCAGCTTGGGTGGGGAAGGCTACGAGCAGTACTTC. Translation gives CASSLGGEGYEQYF. This sequence joins TRBV5-1 and TRBJ2-7, with D hard to call. Germline CDR1 and CDR2: SGHRS and YFSETQ. V lost 0 bases and J 3 bases, leaving 10 bases between the germline ends. The CDR3 is 14 residues long.

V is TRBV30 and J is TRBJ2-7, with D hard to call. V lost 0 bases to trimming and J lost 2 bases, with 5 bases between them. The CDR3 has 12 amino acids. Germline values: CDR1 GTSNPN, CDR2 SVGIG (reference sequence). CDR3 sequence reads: CAWSVSPYEQYF. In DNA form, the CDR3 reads TGTGCCTGGAGTGTATCCCCCTACGAGCAGTACTTC.

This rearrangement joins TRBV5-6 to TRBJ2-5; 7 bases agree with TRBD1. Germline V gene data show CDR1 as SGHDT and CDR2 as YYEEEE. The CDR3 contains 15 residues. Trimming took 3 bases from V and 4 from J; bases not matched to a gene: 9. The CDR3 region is CASSSDPGGRETQYF. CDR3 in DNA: TGTGCCAGCAGCTCGGATCCAGGGGGTAGAGAGACCCAGTACTTC.

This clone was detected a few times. The CDR3: CASSLGEDRFDGYTF. The CDR3 DNA is TGTGCCAGCAGCTTAGGGGAGGACAGGTTCGATGGCTACACCTTC. The V call is TRBV7-9, the J call TRBJ1-2; 7 nucleotides align to TRBD1. V was clipped by 1 base and J by 6 bases; unmatched bases: 8. This CDR3 region has 15 residues. CDR1 and CDR2 from the germline V gene are SEHNR and FQNEAQ (reference sequence).

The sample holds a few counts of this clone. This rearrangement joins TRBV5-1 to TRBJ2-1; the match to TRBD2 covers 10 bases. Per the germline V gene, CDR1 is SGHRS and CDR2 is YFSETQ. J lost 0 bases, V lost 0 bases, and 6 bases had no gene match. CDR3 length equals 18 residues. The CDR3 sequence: CASSLERTSGLSYNEQFF. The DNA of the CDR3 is TGCGCCAGCAGCTTGGAAAGGACTAGCGGACTCTCCTACAATGAGCAGTTCTTC. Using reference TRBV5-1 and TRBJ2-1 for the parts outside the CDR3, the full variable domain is KAGVTQTPRYLIKTRGQQVTLSCSPISGHRSVSWYQQTPGQGLQFLFEYFSETQRNKGNFPGRFSGRQFSNSRSEMNVSTLELGDSALYLCASSLERTSGLSYNEQFFGPGTRLTVL.

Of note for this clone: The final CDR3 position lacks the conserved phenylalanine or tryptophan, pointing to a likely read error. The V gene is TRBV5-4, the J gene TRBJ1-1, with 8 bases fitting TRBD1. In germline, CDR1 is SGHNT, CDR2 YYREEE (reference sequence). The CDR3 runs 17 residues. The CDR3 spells CARSLPLPEDRVLRAFL. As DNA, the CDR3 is TGTGCCAGAAGCTTGCCCCTCCCCGAGGACAGGGTATTGAGGGCTTTCCTT.

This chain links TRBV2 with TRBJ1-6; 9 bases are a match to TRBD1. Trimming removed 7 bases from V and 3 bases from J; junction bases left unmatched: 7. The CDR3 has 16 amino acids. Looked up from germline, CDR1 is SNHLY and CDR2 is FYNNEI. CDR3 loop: CASNTGGASYNSPLHF. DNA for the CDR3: TGTGCCAGCAATACAGGGGGCGCAAGCTATAATTCACCCCTCCACTTT.

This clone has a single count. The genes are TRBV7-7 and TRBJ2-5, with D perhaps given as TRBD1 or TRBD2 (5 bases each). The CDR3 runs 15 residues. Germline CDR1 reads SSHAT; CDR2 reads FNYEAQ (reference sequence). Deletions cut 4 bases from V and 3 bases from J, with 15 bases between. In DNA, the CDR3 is TGTGCCAGCAGCTCAACTCCCGGGGCCAAAGAGACCCAGTACTTC. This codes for CASSSTPGAKETQYF.

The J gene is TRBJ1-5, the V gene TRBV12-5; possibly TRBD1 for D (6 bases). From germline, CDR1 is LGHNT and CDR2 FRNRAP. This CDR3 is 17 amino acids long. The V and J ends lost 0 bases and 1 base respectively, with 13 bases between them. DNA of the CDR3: TGTGCTAGTGGTTTGGTTACGGCAGGGGTGAGCAATCAGCCCCAGCATTTT. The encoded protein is CASGLVTAGVSNQPQHF.

The CDR3 coding sequence is TGTGCCAGCAGTACTGCAGGGGGTACTTACGAGCAGTACTTC. It encodes CASSTAGGTYEQYF. The chain has TRBV28 and TRBJ2-7; TRBD1 agrees at 7 bases. CDR3 size: 14 residues. The J segment lost 4 bases and the V segment lost 5 bases, leaving 8 bases of the junction unmatched. The germline CDR1 and CDR2 sequences are MDHEN and SYDVKM.

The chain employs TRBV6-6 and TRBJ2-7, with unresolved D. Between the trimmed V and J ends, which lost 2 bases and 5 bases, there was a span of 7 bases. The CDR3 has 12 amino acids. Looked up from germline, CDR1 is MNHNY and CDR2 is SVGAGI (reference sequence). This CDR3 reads CASSYEGNEQYF. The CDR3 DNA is TGTGCCAGCAGTTACGAAGGAAACGAGCAGTACTTC.

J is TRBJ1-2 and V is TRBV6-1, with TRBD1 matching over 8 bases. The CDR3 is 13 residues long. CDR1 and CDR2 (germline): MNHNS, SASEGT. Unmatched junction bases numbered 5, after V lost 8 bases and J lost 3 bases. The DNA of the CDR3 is TGTGCCAGCCGACAGGGGAACGACTATGGCTACACCTTC. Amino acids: CASRQGNDYGYTF.

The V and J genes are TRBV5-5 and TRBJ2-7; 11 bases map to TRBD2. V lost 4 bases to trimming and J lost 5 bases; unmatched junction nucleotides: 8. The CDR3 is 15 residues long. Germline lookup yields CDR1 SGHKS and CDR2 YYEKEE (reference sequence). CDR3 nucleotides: TGTGCCAGCAGCCGACACACTAGCGGGAGTAACGAGCAGTACTTC. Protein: CASSRHTSGSNEQYF. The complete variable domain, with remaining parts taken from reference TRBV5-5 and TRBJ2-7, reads DAGVTQSPTHLIKTRGQQVTLRCSPISGHKSVSWYQQVLGQGPQFIFQYYEKEERGRGNFPDRFSARQFPNYSSELNVNALLLGDSALYLCASSRHTSGSNEQYFGPGTRLTVT.

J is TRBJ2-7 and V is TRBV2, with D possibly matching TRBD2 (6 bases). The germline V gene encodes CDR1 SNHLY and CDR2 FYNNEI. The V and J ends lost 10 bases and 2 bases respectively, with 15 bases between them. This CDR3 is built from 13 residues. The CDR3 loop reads CATTRERAYEQYF. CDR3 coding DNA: TGTGCCACGACACGGGAGAGGGCCTACGAGCAGTACTTC.

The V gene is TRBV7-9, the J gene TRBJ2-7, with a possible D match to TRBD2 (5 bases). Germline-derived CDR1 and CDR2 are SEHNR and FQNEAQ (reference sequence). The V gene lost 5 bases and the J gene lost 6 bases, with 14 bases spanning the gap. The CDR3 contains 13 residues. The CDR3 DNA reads TGTGCCAGCAGCGGGCTAGGTGCGGGCGAGCAGTACTTC. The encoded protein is CASSGLGAGEQYF.

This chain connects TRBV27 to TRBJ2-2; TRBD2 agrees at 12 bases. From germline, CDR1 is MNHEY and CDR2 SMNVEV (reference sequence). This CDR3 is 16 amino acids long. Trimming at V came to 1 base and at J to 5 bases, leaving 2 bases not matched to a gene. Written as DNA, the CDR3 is TGTGCCAGCAGTTTATGGACTAGCGGGACTACCGGGGAGCTGTTTTTT. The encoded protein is CASSLWTSGTTGELFF.

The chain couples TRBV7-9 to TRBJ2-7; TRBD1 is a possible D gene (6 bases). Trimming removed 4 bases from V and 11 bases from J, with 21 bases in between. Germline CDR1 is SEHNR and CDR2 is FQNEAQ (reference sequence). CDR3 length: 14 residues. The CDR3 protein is CASSSEGGTHQKYF. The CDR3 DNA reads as TGTGCCAGCAGCTCCGAGGGTGGGACACATCAGAAGTACTTC.

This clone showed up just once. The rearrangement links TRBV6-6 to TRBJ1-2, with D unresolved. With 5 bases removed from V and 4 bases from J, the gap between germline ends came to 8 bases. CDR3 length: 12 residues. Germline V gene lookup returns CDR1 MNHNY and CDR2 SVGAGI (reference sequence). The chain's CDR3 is CASSGEIYGYTF. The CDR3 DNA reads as TGTGCCAGCAGTGGGGAGATCTATGGCTACACCTTC.

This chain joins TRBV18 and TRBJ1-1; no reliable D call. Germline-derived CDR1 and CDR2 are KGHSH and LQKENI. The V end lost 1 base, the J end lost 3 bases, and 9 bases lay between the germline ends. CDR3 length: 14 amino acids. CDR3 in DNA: TGTGCCAGCTCACCACGCAACCTGGACACTGAAGCTTTCTTT. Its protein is CASSPRNLDTEAFF.

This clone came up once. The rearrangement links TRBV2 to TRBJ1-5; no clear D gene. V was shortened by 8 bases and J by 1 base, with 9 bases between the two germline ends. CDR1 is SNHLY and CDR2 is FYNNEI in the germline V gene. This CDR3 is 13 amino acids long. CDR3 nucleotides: TGTGCCAGCTGGACGGGAAGCAATCAGCCCCAGCATTTT. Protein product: CASWTGSNQPQHF.